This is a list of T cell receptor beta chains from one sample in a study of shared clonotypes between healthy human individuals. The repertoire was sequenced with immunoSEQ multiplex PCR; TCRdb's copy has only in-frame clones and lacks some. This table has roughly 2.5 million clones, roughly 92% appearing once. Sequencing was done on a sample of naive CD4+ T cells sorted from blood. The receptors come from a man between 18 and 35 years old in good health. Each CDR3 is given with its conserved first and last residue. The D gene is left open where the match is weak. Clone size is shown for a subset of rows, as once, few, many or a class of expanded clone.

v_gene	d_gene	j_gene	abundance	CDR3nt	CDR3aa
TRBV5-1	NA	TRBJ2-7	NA	TGCGCCAGCAGCCTGGACAGCTTCTCCTACGAGCAGTACTTC	CASSLDSFSYEQYF
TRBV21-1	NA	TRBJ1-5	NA	TGTGCCACTCCTCGGACAGGGTCGCCCAATCAGCCCCAGCATTTT	CATPRTGSPNQPQHF
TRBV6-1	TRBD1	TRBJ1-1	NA	TGTGCCAGCAGTGAGACAGGGGGCAAGGCTGAAGCTTTCTTT	CASSETGGKAEAFF
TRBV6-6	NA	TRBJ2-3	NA	TGTGCCATCGAACCCGAGGGTGCAGATACGCAGTATTTT	CAIEPEGADTQYF
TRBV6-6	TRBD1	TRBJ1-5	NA	TGTGCCAGCAGTCACCGGGACAGGTATAGCAATCAGCCCCAGCATTTT	CASSHRDRYSNQPQHF
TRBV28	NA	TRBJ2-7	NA	TGTGCCAGCAGCTCCCCCCAGATGGGGAGATACGAGCAGTACTTC	CASSSPQMGRYEQYF
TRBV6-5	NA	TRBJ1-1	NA	TGTGCCAGCAGCCCCTCCAGGGGCTCAGGGACTGAAGCTTTCTTT	CASSPSRGSGTEAFF
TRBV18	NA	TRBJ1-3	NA	TGTGCCAGCTCAACAGCCCGCTCTGGAAACACCATATATTTT	CASSTARSGNTIYF
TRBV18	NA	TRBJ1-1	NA	TGTGCCAGCTCACGAACCTTGGACCTCACTGGAGGCACTGAAGCTTTCTTT	CASSRTLDLTGGTEAFF
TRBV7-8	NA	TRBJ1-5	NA	TGTGCCAGCAGCTTAGCGCCAGGGCCCCAGCATTTT	CASSLAPGPQHF
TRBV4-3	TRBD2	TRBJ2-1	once	TGCGCCAGCAGCCCGAGGCTAGCGGGATTCAATGAGCAGTTCTTC	CASSPRLAGFNEQFF
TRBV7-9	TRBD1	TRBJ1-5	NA	TGTGCCAGCAGCTTGACAGGGGTCGGCAATCAGCCCCAGCATTTT	CASSLTGVGNQPQHF
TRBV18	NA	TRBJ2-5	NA	TGTGCCAGCTCACTTAACTCTGGCTCCGGGTGGGAGCAGTACTTC	CASSLNSGSGWEQYF
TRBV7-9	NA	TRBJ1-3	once	TGTGCCAGCAGCACCAGGGGCTCAGGAAACACCATATATTTT	CASSTRGSGNTIYF
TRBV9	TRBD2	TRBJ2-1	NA	TGTGCCAGCAGCGTCGGACTAGCGGGAGTGGATGAGCAGTTCTTC	CASSVGLAGVDEQFF
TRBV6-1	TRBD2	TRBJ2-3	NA	TGTGCCAGCAGTGTAGGAGCGGGAGTAAGTGCAGATACGCAGTATTTT	CASSVGAGVSADTQYF
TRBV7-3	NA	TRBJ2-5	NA	TGTGCCAGCAGCGCGACCCGGGGGGCACTTGAGACCCAGTACTTC	CASSATRGALETQYF
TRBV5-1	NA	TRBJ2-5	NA	TGCGCCAGCAGCCAGGGACACCCGCTACAAGAGACCCAGTACTTC	CASSQGHPLQETQYF
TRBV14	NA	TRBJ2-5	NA	TGTGCCAGCAGCCAAGTTTCTGCCGGGCTAGAGACCCAGTACTTC	CASSQVSAGLETQYF
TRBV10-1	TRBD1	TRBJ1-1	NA	TGCGCCAGCAGTTCGGACAGGGGGAACACTGAAGCTTTCTTT	CASSSDRGNTEAFF
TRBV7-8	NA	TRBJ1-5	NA	TGTGCCAGCAGCTTAAGCTGGGACACTCGCAATCAGCCCCAGCATTTT	CASSLSWDTRNQPQHF
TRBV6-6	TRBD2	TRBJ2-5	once	TGTGCCAGCAGTTCGAGCATCGGGAGGGGAGAGACCCAGTACTTC	CASSSSIGRGETQYF
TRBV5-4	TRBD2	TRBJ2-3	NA	TGTGCCAGCAGCCGACTAGCCCCAGATACGCAGTATTTT	CASSRLAPDTQYF
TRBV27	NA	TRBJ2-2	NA	TGTGCCAGCAGTTTATCGCTCAGGAGGACCCGCCCCGGGGAGCTGTTTTTT	CASSLSLRRTRPGELFF
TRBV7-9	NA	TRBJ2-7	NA	TGTGCCAGCAGCCAATTGATTGGCGGGGATTCCTACGAGCAGTACTTC	CASSQLIGGDSYEQYF
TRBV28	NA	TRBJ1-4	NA	TGTGCCAGCAGTTTCTTGTCCTGGAGGGATGAAAAACTGTTTTTT	CASSFLSWRDEKLFF
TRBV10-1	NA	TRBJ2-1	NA	TGCGCCAGCAGCCGGGACAGCGGGGGTGAGCAGTTCTTC	CASSRDSGGEQFF
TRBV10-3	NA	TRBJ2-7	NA	TGTGCCATCAGTGCGGTAGAAATGACCTACGAGCAGTACTTC	CAISAVEMTYEQYF
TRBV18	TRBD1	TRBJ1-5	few	TGTGCCAGCTCAGGACAGGGAGACAATCAGCCCCAGCATTTT	CASSGQGDNQPQHF
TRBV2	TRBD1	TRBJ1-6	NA	TGTGCCAGTACGGGACAGCCTAATTCACCCCTCCACTTT	CASTGQPNSPLHF
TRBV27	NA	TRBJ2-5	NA	TGTGCCAGCAGTTTATTCAGGGAAGAGACCCAGTACTTC	CASSLFREETQYF
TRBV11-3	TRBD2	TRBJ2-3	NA	TGTGCCAGCAGCTCCGGGACTAGCGCAACCACAGATACGCAGTATTTT	CASSSGTSATTDTQYF
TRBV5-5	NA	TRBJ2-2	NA	TGTGCCAGCGAGGGTGCGAACACCGGGGAGCTGTTTTTT	CASEGANTGELFF
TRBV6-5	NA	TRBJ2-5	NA	TGTGCCGTCTCTCCCCGATGGGGCGAGACCCAGTACTTC	CAVSPRWGETQYF
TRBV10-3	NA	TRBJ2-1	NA	TGTGCCATCAGTGAGAGCCTGGACAATGAGCAGTTCTTC	CAISESLDNEQFF
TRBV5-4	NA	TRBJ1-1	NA	TGTGCCAGCAGCCCCCGGGGGGGAGGCGGGCACACTGAAGCTTTCTTT	CASSPRGGGGHTEAFF
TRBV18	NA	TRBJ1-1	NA	TGTGCCAGCTCACCAAATCGGGCAGCTGAAGCTTTCTTT	CASSPNRAAEAFF
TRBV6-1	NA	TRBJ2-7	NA	TGTGCCAGCAGTTGGGGGGCACAGGGGTCCTACGAGCAGTACTTC	CASSWGAQGSYEQYF
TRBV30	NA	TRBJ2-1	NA	TGTGCCTGGTCTTACAGGGTAAATGAGCAGTTCTTC	CAWSYRVNEQFF
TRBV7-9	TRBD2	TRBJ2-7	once	TGTGCCAGCAGCCAAGGACTAGCGAGGTACGAGCAGTACTTC	CASSQGLARYEQYF
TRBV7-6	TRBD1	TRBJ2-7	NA	TGTGCCAGCAGCTCTCTTCCGGGACAGGGGTACGAGCAGTACTTC	CASSSLPGQGYEQYF
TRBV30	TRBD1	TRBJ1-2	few	TGTGCCTGGTCAGGGGGGAGCGGCTACACCTTC	CAWSGGSGYTF
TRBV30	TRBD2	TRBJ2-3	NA	TGTGCCTGGAGCCTAGCGGGGGGTGAGACGCAGTATTTT	CAWSLAGGETQYF
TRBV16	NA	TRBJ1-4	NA	TGTGCCAGCAGCCAAGGGGGGCAGACTAATGAAAAACTGTTTTTT	CASSQGGQTNEKLFF
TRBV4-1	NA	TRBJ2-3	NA	TGCGCCAGCAGCCAAGAGGGAGGCGGTGGTACGCAGTATTTT	CASSQEGGGGTQYF
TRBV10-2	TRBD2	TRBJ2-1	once	TGCGCCAGCAGTGACCGGTTAGCGGGGGCCAAATACAATGAGCAGTTCTTC	CASSDRLAGAKYNEQFF
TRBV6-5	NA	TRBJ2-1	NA	TGTGCCAGCAGAAGAACAGGGAATGAGCAGTTCTTC	CASRRTGNEQFF
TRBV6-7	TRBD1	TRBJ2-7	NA	TGTGCCAGCCACGAGGGGGCTTTTCCCCACGAGCAGTACTTC	CASHEGAFPHEQYF
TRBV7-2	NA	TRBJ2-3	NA	TGTGCCAGCAGCCTCGCCCGGACGATACGCACAGATACGCAGTATTTT	CASSLARTIRTDTQYF
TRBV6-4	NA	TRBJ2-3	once	TGTGCCAGCAGTGTTAGCGGACCCACAGATACGCAGTATTTT	CASSVSGPTDTQYF
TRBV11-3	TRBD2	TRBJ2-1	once	TGTGCCAGCAGCCCCTCCCGGACTAGCGGGAGAATGAATGAGCAGTTCTTC	CASSPSRTSGRMNEQFF